The subject of this entry is one T cell receptor (beta chain). The CDR3 length is 14 residues. The germline gives CDR1 MGHRA, CDR2 YSYEKL. V trimming: 8 bases; J trimming: 3 bases; junction bases outside the gene matches: 6. The sample comes from a study of shared clonotypes between healthy human individuals. At the level of the study: CD8 memory received one plate per donor, CD8 naive two, CD4 memory three and CD4 naive three.

Sequencing was performed with immunoSEQ multiplex PCR; in TCRdb, only in-frame clones are kept and a portion is missing. Among some 2,000,000 clones listed, 95% were seen once. The sample consisted of naive CD4+ T cells sorted from blood. This sample's subset: CD45RA+ positively selected. The chain carries TRBV4-1 and TRBJ2-3; 9 bases fit TRBD2. The sequence was collected from a man in his late teens or twenties in good health. This CDR3 is CASQSSGGTDTQYF. CDR3 bases: TGCGCCAGCCAGAGTAGCGGGGGTACAGATACGCAGTATTTT.